This passage covers 2 T cell receptor beta chains from one sample sequenced in a study of blood T cell repertoires in COVID-19. The protocol was immunoSEQ multiplex PCR, while the TCRdb copy is restricted to in-frame clones and leaves out a portion. The sample shows approximately 210,000 clones, around 90% of them seen only once. Sequenced input: peripheral blood. The receptors stem from a man aged 65 to 79 with acute or convalescent COVID-19.

CDR3 amino acids: CATSRGGATNEKLFF. The CDR3 nucleotides read TGTGCCACCAGCCGGGGGGGAGCAACTAATGAAAAACTGTTTTTT. The V gene is TRBV15, the J gene TRBJ1-4; the D gene is possibly TRBD1 (5 bases). CDR1 and CDR2 (germline): LNHNV, YYDKDF (reference sequence). CDR3 length: 15 residues. Trimming took off 5 bases at V and 0 bases at J, with 10 bases between the two ends.

This sequence joins TRBV6-6 and TRBJ2-1; 12 nucleotides align to TRBD2. After removal of 6 bases from V and 8 bases from J, the junction contained 8 bases not matched to a gene. Germline assignment: CDR1 MNHNY and CDR2 SVGAGI (reference sequence). The CDR3 sequence is 15 residues long. CDR3 sequence reads: CASRQTSGSGDEQFF. The CDR3 DNA sequence: TGTGCCAGCAGACAGACTAGCGGGAGTGGGGATGAGCAGTTCTTC.